The clone carrying this T cell receptor (beta chain) has ten or more counts. Its target is not known. The V gene lost 4 bases and the J gene lost 0 bases, with 7 bases spanning the gap. CDR1 LNHNV and CDR2 YYDKDF come from the germline V gene (reference sequence). This CDR3 spans 14 amino acids. These data originate in a study of T cells after posttransplantation cyclophosphamide. Study-level results: TRB clonality was highly associated with recipient CMV seropositivity and reactivation. Donor-recipient repertoire similarity was low at 1-2 months, rising over year one.

Data came from immunoSEQ multiplex PCR; TCRdb stores just in-frame clones and leaves some out. The specimen gives 44,000 or so clones without singletons; the ten biggest hold roughly 2%. On the day of bone marrow donation, the related graft donor provided peripheral blood. Sequenced input: PBMCs. This clonotype originated in a man aged 35 to 55 in good health, CMV-negative, and a related stem cell transplant donor. The chain employs TRBV15 and TRBJ1-5; unclear D gene. CDR3 sequence: CATSTTSSNQPQHF. For the CDR3, the DNA is TGTGCCACCAGCACAACTAGTAGCAATCAGCCCCAGCATTTT. The complete variable domain, with remaining parts taken from reference TRBV15 and TRBJ1-5, reads DAMVIQNPRYQVTQFGKPVTLSCSQTLNHNVMYWYQQKSSQAPKLLFHYYDKDFNNEADTPDNFQSRRPNTSFCFLDIRSPGLGDTAMYLCATSTTSSNQPQHFGDGTRLSIL.